The clone carrying this T cell receptor beta chain appeared a few times. Enrolled through a virtual design, the participants were between roughly 18 and 95 years of age and came from around 25 US areas. Membership in each cohort depended on participant-reported clinical history. Per the authors' pipeline: From reference gene primer amplification, estimates of nucleated cell counts were derived. The table came from immunoSEQ multiplex PCR; TCRdb's copy has only in-frame clones and leaves some out. V and J calls and clone size are copied from that table; D and trimming were computed from the DNA. The sample yields around 250,000 clones, 65% to 90% seen once. Germline V gene data show CDR1 as SGHRS and CDR2 as YFSETQ. This CDR3 spans 15 amino acids. V was trimmed by 6 bases and J by 6 bases, leaving 18 bases between them. This entry is derived from a study of blood T cell repertoires in COVID-19. Overall study context: PBMCs, B-cell-depleted T cells, or T cells provided the cDNA or gDNA that made up the material.

The sample taken for sequencing was PBMCs or T cells enriched from blood (not recorded which). This sequence was found in a man aged 18 to 29 who had recovered from COVID-19. The gene calls are TRBV5-1 and TRBJ2-2, with D maybe TRBD1 (5 bases). The CDR3 region has the DNA TGCGCCAGCAACCCAGGGATCACGGGTTCCGGGGAGCTGTTTTTT. It translates to CASNPGITGSGELFF. The variable domain in full, completed from reference TRBV5-1 and TRBJ2-2, reads KAGVTQTPRYLIKTRGQQVTLSCSPISGHRSVSWYQQTPGQGLQFLFEYFSETQRNKGNFPGRFSGRQFSNSRSEMNVSTLELGDSALYLCASNPGITGSGELFFGEGSRLTVL.